The 27 T cell receptor beta chains listed next were all sequenced from one sample in a study of vaccination effects on CD4 cells after COVID-19. Investigators separated out CD4+ T cells once more than nine days of culture had passed. The participants, recipients of two vaccine doses, got either BNT162b2 or mRNA-1273. For these TCRs, the target antigens are not known. The repertoire was sequenced with immunoSEQ multiplex PCR; TCRdb's copy has only in-frame clones and lacks some. Of 50,000 to 60,000 clones listed, less than 80% are singletons. Sequences were derived from CD4+ T cells from PBMCs cultured without peptide, sampled after COVID-19 vaccination. The source of these receptors is a human donor who received a COVID-19 vaccine.

In this sample, this clone turned up once. The DNA for the CDR3 is TGTGCCAGTAGTCCACAGGACAGGGGGCGGGAGCAGTTCTTC. This translates into CASSPQDRGREQFF. The chain has TRBV19 and TRBJ2-1; 11 bases align to TRBD1. J gave up 10 bases and V 5 bases, and 7 bases lay outside the gene matches. In germline, CDR1 is LNHDA, CDR2 SQIVND (reference sequence). The CDR3 consists of 14 residues.

This chain links TRBV5-1 with TRBJ2-1, with D unclear. From germline, CDR1 is SGHRS and CDR2 YFSETQ. The CDR3 runs 16 residues. Trimming stripped 1 base from V and 0 bases from J, with 11 bases between. The CDR3 coding sequence is TGCGCCAGCAGCTTGAATGTGGGAAGCTCCTACAATGAGCAGTTCTTC. Protein: CASSLNVGSSYNEQFF.

The chain links TRBV6-2 or TRBV6-3 to TRBJ2-1; no clear D. Germline V gene sequence: CDR1 MNHEY, CDR2 SVGEGT. Trimming stripped 6 bases from V and 6 bases from J, with 21 bases between. This CDR3 spans 16 amino acids. DNA for the CDR3: TGTGCCAGCAGCCCTCCTGACTCATCGACCGTCAATGAGCAGTTCTTC. This gives the protein CASSPPDSSTVNEQFF.

The V gene is TRBV10-3, the J gene TRBJ1-1; no clear D. V dropped 6 bases and J dropped 6 bases, with 14 bases sitting between them. Per the germline V gene, CDR1 is ENHRY and CDR2 is SYGVKD. This CDR3 spans 13 amino acids. Written as DNA, the CDR3 is TGTGCCATCAGCATCCACGGCTACTCTGAAGCTTTCTTT. It codes for CAISIHGYSEAFF.

The gene calls are TRBV27 and TRBJ2-2; the D gene is possibly TRBD1 (6 bases). CDR1 is MNHEY and CDR2 is SMNVEV in the germline V gene (reference sequence). V shed 1 base and J shed 0 bases, with 9 bases lying between them. The CDR3 covers 16 residues. The CDR3 region has the DNA TGTGCCAGCAGTTTATTCAGGGGTCCGAACACCGGGGAGCTGTTTTTT. This gives the protein CASSLFRGPNTGELFF.

V is TRBV7-2 and J is TRBJ2-7; the match to TRBD1 covers 10 bases. V lost 8 bases, J lost 2 bases, and 6 bases stayed unmatched. The germline gives CDR1 SGHTA, CDR2 FQGNSA. This CDR3 spans 14 amino acids. The CDR3 region is CASSGQGGAYEQYF. CDR3 bases: TGTGCCAGCTCAGGACAGGGGGGAGCCTACGAGCAGTACTTC.

This rearrangement joins TRBV13 to TRBJ2-1; D may be TRBD2 (7 bases). V was pared by 7 bases and J by 1 base, with 17 bases between. The CDR3 is made up of 16 amino acids. Germline values: CDR1 PRHDT, CDR2 FYEKMQ (reference sequence). CDR3 sequence: CASNQRGGVSYNEQFF. The CDR3 bases are TGTGCCAGCAACCAGCGAGGGGGGGTATCCTACAATGAGCAGTTCTTC.

The rearrangement links TRBV7-8 to TRBJ2-3, with D tentatively TRBD1 or TRBD2 (6 bases each). Trimming cost V 5 bases and J 2 bases, with 8 bases left between them. The CDR3 length is 13 residues. Germline CDR1 reads SGHVS; CDR2 reads FQNEAQ. CDR3 in amino acids: CASSGGLTDTQYF. CDR3 coding DNA: TGTGCCAGCAGCGGGGGGCTCACAGATACGCAGTATTTT.

V and J are TRBV5-1 and TRBJ2-1; D is possibly TRBD1 (6 bases). CDR3 length: 15 residues. Germline V gene data show CDR1 as SGHRS and CDR2 as YFSETQ. Trimming stripped 1 base from V and 0 bases from J, with 8 bases between. As DNA, the CDR3 is TGCGCCAGCAGCTTGACAGGGAGCTCCTACAATGAGCAGTTCTTC. Its protein product is CASSLTGSSYNEQFF.

The chain links TRBV11-2 to TRBJ2-7, with D unclear. The CDR3 totals 15 residues. The germline V gene encodes CDR1 SGHAT and CDR2 FQNNGV. Trimming cost V 1 base and J 6 bases, with 16 bases left between them. CDR3 region: CASSLVAHSTAEQYF. The DNA of the CDR3 is TGTGCCAGCAGCTTAGTAGCCCACTCTACGGCCGAGCAGTACTTC.

The chain joins TRBV6-5 to TRBJ1-1; maybe TRBD1 (5 bases). This CDR3 has 15 amino acids. Per germline, CDR1 MNHEY and CDR2 SVGAGI. The V end was cut by 1 base, the J end by 3 bases, with 12 bases between. CDR3 in DNA: TGTGCCAGCAGTTACTTGATGCGGGGGGACACTGAAGCTTTCTTT. Translating it yields CASSYLMRGDTEAFF.

This clone was picked up one time. The chain combines TRBV5-6 with TRBJ1-1; unclear D gene. CDR1 and CDR2 from the germline V gene are SGHDT and YYEEEE. CDR3 length equals 13 residues. The germline V and J ends were trimmed by 1 base and 4 bases, with 8 bases remaining between them. The CDR3, as DNA: TGTGCCAGCAGCTTGTTACAGTTCACTGAAGCTTTCTTT. It codes for CASSLLQFTEAFF.

The rearrangement joins TRBV18 to TRBJ2-7; D remains ambiguous. V was pared by 4 bases and J by 5 bases, with 12 bases between. CDR3 size: 13 residues. Germline V gene data show CDR1 as KGHSH and CDR2 as LQKENI. The DNA of the CDR3 is TGTGCCAGCTCACTTAGCAGGTCGGACGAGCAGTACTTC. As protein: CASSLSRSDEQYF.

A few counts support this clone. The V gene is TRBV7-2, the J gene TRBJ2-3; TRBD2 is a possible D gene (6 bases). Germline-derived CDR1 and CDR2 are SGHTA and FQGNSA. Trimming took 7 bases from V and 4 from J, leaving 12 bases between them. CDR3 length: 13 residues. CDR3 DNA sequence: TGTGCCAGCAACCAGGGAGGTGCAGATACGCAGTATTTT. This gives the protein CASNQGGADTQYF.

By sample fraction, this clone is medium-sized. This CDR3 is CASSSGQPNTEAFF. The CDR3 DNA is TGCGCCAGCAGCTCTGGACAGCCGAACACTGAAGCTTTCTTT. The V and J genes are TRBV5-1 and TRBJ1-1, with D maybe TRBD1 (6 bases). The CDR3 consists of 14 residues. Germline V gives CDR1 SGHRS, CDR2 YFSETQ. Trimming stripped 3 bases from V and 1 base from J, with 10 bases between. The full variable domain, with the rest looked up from reference TRBV5-1 and TRBJ1-1, is KAGVTQTPRYLIKTRGQQVTLSCSPISGHRSVSWYQQTPGQGLQFLFEYFSETQRNKGNFPGRFSGRQFSNSRSEMNVSTLELGDSALYLCASSSGQPNTEAFFGQGTRLTVV.

V usage is TRBV10-3 and J usage is TRBJ1-2; D is perhaps TRBD1 (6 bases). Deletions cut 0 bases from V and 5 bases from J, with 22 bases between. The CDR3 is made up of 18 amino acids. Germline CDR1 reads ENHRY; CDR2 reads SYGVKD. CDR3: CAISESIHPGEVRYGYTF. The CDR3 coding sequence is TGTGCCATCAGTGAGTCCATCCACCCAGGGGAGGTTCGGTATGGCTACACCTTC.

The genes are TRBV6-5 and TRBJ1-2; 9 bases line up with TRBD1. V gave up 4 bases and J gave up 5 bases; unmatched junction bases: 2. The CDR3 runs to 13 residues. Germline V gives CDR1 MNHEY, CDR2 SVGAGI. The CDR3 spells CASSSGQGYGYTF. The CDR3 DNA reads as TGTGCCAGCAGTTCCGGACAGGGGTATGGCTACACCTTC.

The chain has TRBV9 and TRBJ1-2, with 9 bases fitting TRBD1. Germline CDR1 SGDLS, CDR2 YYNGEE. V lost 3 bases to trimming and J lost 4 bases; unmatched junction nucleotides: 10. The CDR3 contains 16 residues. In DNA, the CDR3 is TGTGCCAGCAGCGCCAGAGACTGGACAGGGGTCTATGGCTACACCTTC. Protein: CASSARDWTGVYGYTF.

The chain has TRBV3-1 (or the pseudogene TRBV3-2) and TRBJ2-3, with 8 nucleotides matching TRBD2. This CDR3 has 15 residues. Per the germline V gene, CDR1 is LGHDT and CDR2 is YNNKEL (reference sequence). Unmatched junction bases numbered 9, after V lost 7 bases and J lost 3 bases. In DNA form, the CDR3 reads TGTGCCAGCAACGCGGGGGGCCCTATGACAGATACGCAGTATTTT. Translated, it gives CASNAGGPMTDTQYF.

V and J are TRBV4-1 and TRBJ2-1; TRBD2 matches 9 bases. CDR1 and CDR2 from the germline V gene are MGHRA and YSYEKL. V lost 0 bases to trimming and J lost 0 bases; unmatched junction nucleotides: 9. CDR3 length: 19 residues. The CDR3 sequence: CASSQDNASGGSSYNEQFF. The CDR3 DNA reads TGCGCCAGCAGCCAAGATAATGCGAGCGGGGGGAGCTCCTACAATGAGCAGTTCTTC.

This chain connects TRBV10-3 to TRBJ1-2, with TRBD1 matching over 11 bases. The V gene end was trimmed by 4 bases and the J gene end by 11 bases; junction bases not matched to a gene: 12. The CDR3 loop spans 15 amino acids. Germline V gene lookup returns CDR1 ENHRY and CDR2 SYGVKD. In DNA form, the CDR3 reads TGTGCCATCAGTGGGCGGGACAGGGGGACTGTGGGTTACACCTTC. Its translation is CAISGRDRGTVGYTF.

The genes are TRBV30 and TRBJ2-1, with 8 bases that match TRBD2. The length of the CDR3 is 13 residues. The germline CDR1 and CDR2 sequences are GTSNPN and SVGIG (reference sequence). Unmatched junction bases numbered 5, after V lost 3 bases and J lost 7 bases. CDR3 bases: TGTGCCTGGAGGGTGGGACTAGAAAATGAGCAGTTCTTC. Its protein is CAWRVGLENEQFF.

This chain connects TRBV4-3 to TRBJ2-3, with 9 positions matching TRBD2. Trimming took 1 base from V and 2 from J; bases not matched to a gene: 4. This CDR3 region has 16 residues. Germline CDR1 is LGHNA and CDR2 is YSLEER. CDR3 DNA sequence: TGCGCCAGCAGCCAAGGGGCTAGCGGGGCCACAGATACGCAGTATTTT. It encodes CASSQGASGATDTQYF.

The chain has TRBV3-1 (or the pseudogene TRBV3-2) and TRBJ1-2; D not certain. The CDR3 contains 18 residues. V was shortened by 2 bases and J by 4 bases, with 23 bases between the two germline ends. The germline CDR1 and CDR2 sequences are LGHDT and YNNKEL (reference sequence). CDR3 in amino acids: CASSQLSNVRAASYGYTF. CDR3 nucleotide sequence: TGTGCCAGCAGCCAACTATCCAACGTCCGGGCGGCCTCCTATGGCTACACCTTC.

This chain joins TRBV19 and TRBJ1-2; TRBD1 matches at 8 bases. V trimming: 5 bases; J trimming: 3 bases; junction bases outside the gene matches: 14. The CDR3 has 17 amino acids. The germline CDR1 and CDR2 sequences are LNHDA and SQIVND (reference sequence). CDR3 DNA: TGTGCCAGTAGTCCCCGAGGAGGGGCAGGGGGCCACTATGGCTACACCTTC. Translating gives CASSPRGGAGGHYGYTF. The full variable domain, with the rest looked up from reference TRBV19 and TRBJ1-2, is DGGITQSPKYLFRKEGQNVTLSCEQNLNHDAMYWYRQDPGQGLRLIYYSQIVNDFQKGDIAEGYSVSREKKESFPLTVTSAQKNPTAFYLCASSPRGGAGGHYGYTFGSGTRLTVV.

This clone was detected only a few times. The V and J genes are TRBV27 and TRBJ2-4, with D perhaps TRBD1 (6 bases). The V gene lost 0 bases and the J gene lost 4 bases, with 10 bases spanning the gap. The CDR3 runs 15 residues. CDR1 and CDR2 from the germline V gene are MNHEY and SMNVEV (reference sequence). CDR3 amino acids: CASSLSRQGKNIQYF. The CDR3 DNA sequence: TGTGCCAGCAGTTTATCGCGGCAGGGGAAAAACATTCAGTACTTC.

V gene TRBV28 combines with J gene TRBJ1-5; the match to TRBD1 covers 12 bases. The CDR3 totals 15 residues. Unmatched junction bases numbered 3, after V lost 3 bases and J lost 6 bases. CDR1 MDHEN and CDR2 SYDVKM come from the germline V gene. CDR3 nucleotide sequence: TGTGCCAGCAGTTTGGGACAGGGGGCTGCTCAGCCCCAGCATTTT. It is translated as CASSLGQGAAQPQHF.